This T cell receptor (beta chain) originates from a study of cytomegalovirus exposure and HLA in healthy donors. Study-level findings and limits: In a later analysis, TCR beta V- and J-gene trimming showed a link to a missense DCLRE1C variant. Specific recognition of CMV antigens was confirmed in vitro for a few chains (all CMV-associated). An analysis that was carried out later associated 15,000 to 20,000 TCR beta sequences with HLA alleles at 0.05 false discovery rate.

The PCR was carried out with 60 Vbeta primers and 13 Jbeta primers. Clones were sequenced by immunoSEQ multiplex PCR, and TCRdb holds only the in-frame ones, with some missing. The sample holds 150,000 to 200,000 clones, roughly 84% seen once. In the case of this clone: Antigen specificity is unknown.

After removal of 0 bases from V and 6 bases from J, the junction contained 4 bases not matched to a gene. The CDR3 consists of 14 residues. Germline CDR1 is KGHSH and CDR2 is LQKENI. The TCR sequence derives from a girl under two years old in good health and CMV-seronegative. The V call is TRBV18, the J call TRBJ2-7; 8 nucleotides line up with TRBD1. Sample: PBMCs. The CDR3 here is CASSPPRTGTEQYF. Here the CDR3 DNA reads TGTGCCAGCTCACCACCCAGGACAGGGACCGAGCAGTACTTC.